A single sample gave rise to the 25 T cell receptor beta chains below, sequenced in a study of T cell responses to AZD1222 COVID-19 vaccine. The data were produced by immunoSEQ multiplex PCR, yet TCRdb's version contains in-frame clones alone and is incomplete. The sample shows 80,000 or so clones, around nine tenths of them seen only once. This sample comprised peripheral blood, obtained on day 0 of MenACWY control vaccination. These receptors were collected from an adult in good health.

The V call is TRBV30, the J call TRBJ1-2, with no clear D. Trimming removed 7 bases from V and 6 bases from J, with 9 bases in between. Germline loops: CDR1 GTSNPN, CDR2 SVGIG (reference sequence). This CDR3 is 10 amino acids long. In DNA form, the CDR3 reads TGTGCCTCGGACGGAGATGGCTACACCTTC. Its translation is CASDGDGYTF.

The chain links TRBV5-6 to TRBJ2-7; a possible D gene is TRBD1 (5 bases). This CDR3 is 12 amino acids long. Germline CDR1 and CDR2: SGHDT and YYEEEE. Deletions cut 5 bases from V and 2 bases from J, with 8 bases between. CDR3 protein: CASRGPAYEQYF. Here the CDR3 DNA reads TGTGCCAGCAGGGGGCCAGCCTACGAGCAGTACTTC.

The DNA of the CDR3 is TGTGCCAGCAGCGTGTCCGGGGGCAATCAGCCCCAGCATTTT. As protein: CASSVSGGNQPQHF. The chain is built from TRBV9 and TRBJ1-5, with D unresolved. Trimming removed 2 bases at V and 2 bases at J, with 8 bases between. The germline gives CDR1 SGDLS, CDR2 YYNGEE. This CDR3 spans 14 amino acids. Combining the CDR3 with reference TRBV9 and TRBJ1-5 gives the whole variable domain DSGVTQTPKHLITATGQRVTLRCSPRSGDLSVYWYQQSLDQGLQFLIQYYNGEERAKGNILERFSAQQFPDLHSELNLSSLELGDSALYFCASSVSGGNQPQHFGDGTRLSIL.

This rearrangement joins TRBV28 to TRBJ2-6; possible D gene TRBD1, 5 bases. Germline assignment: CDR1 MDHEN and CDR2 SYDVKM. Trimming took 6 bases from V and 2 from J, leaving 11 bases between them. This CDR3 comprises 15 residues. CDR3 loop: CASRGAGPGANVLTF. The CDR3 DNA is TGTGCCAGCAGGGGCGCAGGGCCTGGGGCCAACGTCCTGACTTTC. Combining the CDR3 with reference TRBV28 and TRBJ2-6 gives the whole variable domain DVKVTQSSRYLVKRTGEKVFLECVQDMDHENMFWYRQDPGLGLRLIYFSYDVKMKEKGDIPEGYSVSREKKERFSLILESASTNQTSMYLCASRGAGPGANVLTFGAGSRLTVL.

The chain is built from TRBV6-2 or TRBV6-3 and TRBJ2-7; TRBD1 might be the D (6 bases). The CDR3 has 14 residues. Trimming cost V 6 bases and J 3 bases, with 15 bases left between them. Per the germline V gene, CDR1 is MNHEY and CDR2 is SVGEGT. The CDR3 region is CASSREQGNYEQYF. The CDR3 coding sequence is TGTGCCAGCAGCCGAGAACAGGGTAACTACGAGCAGTACTTC.

J is TRBJ1-1 and V is TRBV7-9; D remains unclear. Germline loops: CDR1 SEHNR, CDR2 FQNEAQ (reference sequence). This CDR3 is 17 amino acids long. The V and J ends lost 5 bases and 1 base respectively, with 20 bases between them. The CDR3 loop reads CASSPTRRLFGNTEAFF. CDR3 coding DNA: TGTGCCAGCAGCCCAACCAGAAGGTTATTTGGGAACACTGAAGCTTTCTTT.

The chain joins TRBV7-9 to TRBJ1-4, with D uncertain. There are 13 residues in the CDR3. The germline V gene encodes CDR1 SEHNR and CDR2 FQNEAQ (reference sequence). Trimming removed 2 bases at V and 7 bases at J, with 8 bases between. The CDR3 loop is CASSLPSSEKLFF. The CDR3 nucleotides read TGTGCCAGCAGCTTACCCAGTAGTGAAAAACTGTTTTTT.

The V call is TRBV30, the J call TRBJ2-1; 12 bases align to TRBD1. Germline V lookup: CDR1 GTSNPN, CDR2 SVGIG (reference sequence). The CDR3 runs 14 residues. V lost 2 bases to trimming and J lost 10 bases; unmatched junction nucleotides: 6. The CDR3 DNA reads TGTGCCTGGAGTCCCGGGACAGGGGGCAGCGAGCAGTTCTTC. Protein sequence: CAWSPGTGGSEQFF.

V is TRBV9 and J is TRBJ2-2; D gene uncertain. V was shortened by 4 bases and J by 3 bases, with 7 bases between the two germline ends. The CDR3 loop spans 13 amino acids. Germline CDR1 and CDR2: SGDLS and YYNGEE. CDR3 amino acids: CASSLGYTGELFF. CDR3 bases: TGTGCCAGCAGCCTTGGGTACACCGGGGAGCTGTTTTTT.

The CDR3 region has the DNA TGTGCTAGTACCCTCTGGGGGGGTAGAGAGCAGTACTTC. It translates to CASTLWGGREQYF. V gene TRBV12-5 combines with J gene TRBJ2-7; 7 bases fit TRBD2. V trimming: 8 bases; J trimming: 7 bases; junction bases outside the gene matches: 11. The CDR3 length is 13 residues. CDR1 and CDR2 (germline): LGHNT, FRNRAP.

This clone was observed once. The gene calls are TRBV15 and TRBJ1-6; D ambiguous. The CDR3 consists of 13 residues. V lost 8 bases and J lost 4, with 9 bases in between. The V gene's germline CDR1 is LNHNV and CDR2 YYDKDF (reference sequence). The CDR3 DNA follows: TGTGCCACCTCGGACGGATATAATTCACCCCTCCACTTT. It encodes CATSDGYNSPLHF.

V is TRBV21-1 and J is TRBJ1-6; TRBD1 is taken as the D call from the table, unchecked against the DNA. TRBV21-1 is listed as a pseudogene. There are 15 residues in the CDR3. CDR3 bases: TGTGCCAGCAGCAAATTGGCACAGGCCTATCCACCCCTCCACTTT. Amino acid sequence: CASSKLAQAYPPLHF.

CDR3 coding DNA: TGTGCCAGCAGCCAAGACCCCGAGGAGACCCAGTACTTC. This encodes CASSQDPEETQYF. The V call is TRBV3-1 (or the pseudogene TRBV3-2), the J call TRBJ2-5; D uncertain. V was cut by 0 bases and J by 5 bases, with 7 bases left in between. Germline loops: CDR1 LGHDT, CDR2 YNNKEL (reference sequence). This CDR3 spans 13 amino acids.

The chain uses TRBV28 and TRBJ2-3; tentative D call: TRBD1 (5 bases). The germline V and J ends were trimmed by 4 bases and 10 bases, with 15 bases remaining between them. This CDR3 has 13 amino acids. CDR1 and CDR2 from the germline V gene are MDHEN and SYDVKM. DNA for the CDR3: TGTGCCAGCAGTTCTCCTACCGGCAGGGCGCAGTATTTT. Translated, it gives CASSSPTGRAQYF.

The chain is built from TRBV21-1 and TRBJ1-6; the DNA was not used to check the table's D call, TRBD1. TRBV21-1 is noted as a pseudogene. CDR3 length: 16 residues. Here the CDR3 reads CASSKASHRANSPLHF. The DNA of the CDR3 is TGTGCCAGCAGCAAAGCAAGTCACAGGGCCAATTCACCCCTCCACTTT.

The chain joins TRBV2 to TRBJ1-2, with 7 nucleotides matching TRBD1. Trimming removed 6 bases from V and 4 bases from J; junction bases left unmatched: 11. Germline V gene sequence: CDR1 SNHLY, CDR2 FYNNEI. This CDR3 has 15 amino acids. CDR3 loop: CASRGGTVLAYGYTF. CDR3 sequence (DNA): TGTGCCAGCAGGGGGGGGACAGTATTAGCCTATGGCTACACCTTC.

The rearrangement links TRBV6-2 or TRBV6-3 to TRBJ2-3; TRBD2 matches at 8 bases. V lost 2 bases to trimming and J lost 11 bases; unmatched junction nucleotides: 3. The CDR3 spans 12 residues. Germline loops: CDR1 MNHEY, CDR2 SVGEGT. The CDR3 nucleotides read TGTGCCAGCAGTTACGGACTAGCCAGGCAGTATTTT. It encodes CASSYGLARQYF.

CDR3 sequence (DNA): TGCAGCGTTGAAATGGCAGCTACTGGAAACACCATATATTTT. This sequence encodes CSVEMAATGNTIYF. The chain has TRBV29-1 and TRBJ1-3; D remains ambiguous. The germline V and J ends were trimmed by 2 bases and 2 bases, with 10 bases remaining between them. The CDR3 runs to 14 residues. CDR1 and CDR2 (germline): SQVTM, ANQGSEA.

The CDR3 region is CASSLATNTDTQYF. CDR3 bases: TGCGCCAGCAGCTTGGCCACAAACACAGATACGCAGTATTTT. The V and J genes are TRBV5-1 and TRBJ2-3; D remains unclear. V was trimmed by 0 bases and J by 2 bases, leaving 7 bases between them. The CDR3 covers 14 residues. CDR1 and CDR2 (germline): SGHRS, YFSETQ.

The chain carries TRBV10-1 and TRBJ2-1; 7 bases line up with TRBD2. CDR1 is WNHNN and CDR2 is SYGVQD in the germline V gene (reference sequence). This CDR3 has 14 residues. V shed 10 bases, J shed 0 bases, and the junction held 6 bases outside the gene matches. The CDR3 protein is CATQPGGSYNEQFF. CDR3 nucleotide sequence: TGCGCCACCCAGCCGGGGGGCTCCTACAATGAGCAGTTCTTC.

The chain joins TRBV27 to TRBJ2-1; D is perhaps TRBD1 (5 bases). Germline CDR1 is MNHEY and CDR2 is SMNVEV (reference sequence). CDR3 length: 13 residues. With 6 bases removed from V and 8 bases from J, the gap between germline ends came to 14 bases. CDR3 DNA: TGTGCCAGCAGGCAGACAGAATCGGATGAGCAGTTCTTC. It encodes CASRQTESDEQFF.

This chain connects TRBV5-1 to TRBJ1-6; D is unclear. Trimming pared 5 bases from V and 5 bases from J, leaving 8 bases between. This CDR3 has 13 residues. Germline values: CDR1 SGHRS, CDR2 YFSETQ. The chain's CDR3 is CASRGTDNSPLHF. CDR3 in DNA: TGCGCCAGCAGAGGTACGGATAATTCACCCCTCCACTTT.

This clone appeared once. The rearrangement joins TRBV2 to TRBJ2-1, with 7 bases that match TRBD1. J lost 9 bases, V lost 10 bases, and 15 bases had no gene match. The CDR3 contains 14 residues. CDR1 and CDR2 (germline): SNHLY, FYNNEI. This chain's CDR3 is CAKGGSGPVGEQFF. The CDR3 coding sequence is TGTGCCAAAGGGGGCTCCGGGCCTGTTGGTGAGCAGTTCTTC. Full variable domain (remainder filled in from reference TRBV2 and TRBJ2-1): EPEVTQTPSHQVTQMGQEVILRCVPISNHLYFYWYRQILGQKVEFLVSFYNNEISEKSEIFDDQFSVERPDGSNFTLKIRSTKLEDSAMYFCAKGGSGPVGEQFFGPGTRLTVL.

This CDR3 is CATSRGGGYNEQFF. In nucleotides, the CDR3 is TGTGCCACCAGCAGAGGTGGAGGCTACAATGAGCAGTTCTTC. The chain carries TRBV15 and TRBJ2-1; a weak D match, TRBD2 (5 bases). The CDR3 totals 14 residues. Trimming removed 1 base at V and 3 bases at J, with 7 bases between. CDR1 and CDR2 (germline): LNHNV, YYDKDF (reference sequence).

The chain joins TRBV6-6 to TRBJ2-5; 9 bases match TRBD1. The V and J ends lost 6 bases and 4 bases, in that order; junction bases with no gene match: 9. Per the germline V gene, CDR1 is MNHNY and CDR2 is SVGAGI (reference sequence). The length of the CDR3 is 15 residues. The CDR3 loop reads CASSAGTGKGETQYF. The CDR3, as DNA: TGTGCCAGCAGCGCAGGGACAGGGAAGGGAGAGACCCAGTACTTC.